A single sample is the source of the 24 T cell receptor beta chains below, sequenced in a study of a mutant IDH1 vaccine in newly diagnosed glioma. Time point specified: week 35, safety follow-up. Doses consisted of 300 ug of mutant IDH1 20-mer peptide each, paired with topical imiquimod. The data were produced by immunoSEQ multiplex PCR, yet TCRdb's version contains in-frame clones alone and is incomplete. The table lists roughly 64,000 clones, about 74% of them singletons. Antigens of these TCRs are unknown. The material sequenced was PBMCs, taken from a glioma patient whose treatment included an IDH1 peptide vaccine. The receptor source for this set is a man aged 45 to 65 with glioma.

CDR3 amino acids: CASRPSIDYGYTF. The DNA for the CDR3 is TGTGCCAGTAGGCCATCCATCGACTATGGCTACACCTTC. The chain has TRBV19 and TRBJ1-2, with D hard to call. V was shortened by 6 bases and J by 3 bases, with 11 bases between the two germline ends. The germline gives CDR1 LNHDA, CDR2 SQIVND (reference sequence). CDR3 length equals 13 residues.

Relative to its sample, this clone is medium-sized (0.01 to 0.1%). This chain links TRBV4-2 with TRBJ2-7; tentative D call: TRBD1 (5 bases). This CDR3 spans 14 amino acids. V was trimmed by 2 bases and J by 7 bases, leaving 15 bases between them. Germline V CDR1 and CDR2: LGHNA, YNFKEQ. The CDR3 spells CASSQSNRMREQYF. DNA for the CDR3: TGTGCCAGCAGCCAAAGTAACAGGATGAGGGAGCAGTACTTC.

This sequence joins TRBV19 and TRBJ1-5; 8 bases are a match to TRBD1. This CDR3 comprises 14 residues. Germline CDR1 LNHDA, CDR2 SQIVND (reference sequence). The V segment lost 3 bases and the J segment 5 bases; nucleotides outside the gene matches: 3. The CDR3 DNA follows: TGTGCCAGTAGTATGACAGGGGTTCATCAGCCCCAGCATTTT. Translating it yields CASSMTGVHQPQHF.

This chain joins TRBV5-1 and TRBJ1-2; 9 nucleotides align to TRBD1. In germline, CDR1 is SGHRS, CDR2 YFSETQ. V lost 4 bases, J lost 7 bases, and 8 bases stayed unmatched. The CDR3 length is 14 residues. CDR3 sequence reads: CASSLGQGRSGYTF. CDR3 DNA sequence: TGCGCCAGCAGCCTCGGACAGGGGAGGAGTGGCTACACCTTC.

This chain joins TRBV5-5 and TRBJ2-7; no firm D call. Germline CDR1 reads SGHKS; CDR2 reads YYEKEE (reference sequence). Trimming cost V 1 base and J 3 bases, with 11 bases left between them. The CDR3 runs to 14 residues. The CDR3, as DNA: TGTGCCAGCAGCTTGTTTGGAACCCTCTACGAGCAGTACTTC. This translates into CASSLFGTLYEQYF.

The chain couples TRBV2 to TRBJ1-2; D is unresolved. CDR3 length: 13 residues. Germline values: CDR1 SNHLY, CDR2 FYNNEI. Trimming stripped 4 bases from V and 1 base from J, with 7 bases between. CDR3 sequence: CASSGRSNYGYTF. The CDR3 nucleotides are TGTGCCAGCAGTGGGAGGAGTAACTATGGCTACACCTTC. The variable domain in full, completed from reference TRBV2 and TRBJ1-2, reads EPEVTQTPSHQVTQMGQEVILRCVPISNHLYFYWYRQILGQKVEFLVSFYNNEISEKSEIFDDQFSVERPDGSNFTLKIRSTKLEDSAMYFCASSGRSNYGYTFGSGTRLTVV.

The chain employs TRBV7-6 and TRBJ2-3; D gene unclear. The germline CDR1 and CDR2 sequences are SGHVS and FNYEAQ. This CDR3 spans 13 amino acids. Trimming shortened V by 5 bases and J by 4 bases, and 10 bases separated the two germline ends. The CDR3 nucleotides read TGTGCCAGCAGCCCCGGCTACCCAGATACGCAGTATTTT. Translation: CASSPGYPDTQYF.

The chain links TRBV7-2 to TRBJ1-3; D unclear. Looked up from germline, CDR1 is SGHTA and CDR2 is FQGNSA. The length of the CDR3 is 14 residues. Trimming shortened V by 5 bases and J by 0 bases, and 8 bases separated the two germline ends. CDR3 DNA sequence: TGTGCCAGCAGCCCCAGCAGCTCTGGAAACACCATATATTTT. It specifies CASSPSSSGNTIYF. The whole variable domain, filled in from reference TRBV7-2 and TRBJ1-3, reads GAGVSQSPSNKVTEKGKDVELRCDPISGHTALYWYRQSLGQGLEFLIYFQGNSAPDKSGLPSDRFSAERTGGSVSTLTIQRTQQEDSAVYLCASSPSSSGNTIYFGEGSWLTVV.

The chain combines TRBV5-1 with TRBJ1-4; 10 positions match TRBD1. Germline V gene data show CDR1 as SGHRS and CDR2 as YFSETQ. The junction had 12 bases not matched to a gene; V was cut back by 4 bases and J by 12 bases. The CDR3 is made up of 15 amino acids. CDR3 region: CASSQGGDRGEELFF. The CDR3 DNA follows: TGCGCCAGCAGCCAGGGGGGGGACAGGGGAGAGGAACTGTTTTTT.

The CDR3, as DNA: TGTGCCAGCAGCCCCAGGGGATCCTACGAGCAGTACTTC. Translation: CASSPRGSYEQYF. J is TRBJ2-7 and V is TRBV4-2, with D possibly matching TRBD1 (6 bases). Germline CDR1 and CDR2: LGHNA and YNFKEQ. This CDR3 has 13 residues. The V end lost 4 bases, the J end lost 1 base, and 8 bases lay between the germline ends.

The chain combines TRBV30 with TRBJ1-2; TRBD1 might be the D (6 bases). This CDR3 region has 14 residues. The V gene's germline CDR1 is GTSNPN and CDR2 SVGIG (reference sequence). V gave up 4 bases and J gave up 5 bases, with 17 bases separating them. The CDR3 loop is CAWITGGGGYGYTF. The CDR3 bases are TGTGCCTGGATCACAGGCGGGGGCGGGTATGGCTACACCTTC.

V usage is TRBV5-6 and J usage is TRBJ1-2; D not resolved. The germline CDR1 and CDR2 sequences are SGHDT and YYEEEE. V was cut by 2 bases and J by 4 bases, with 12 bases left in between. CDR3 length: 14 amino acids. The CDR3, as DNA: TGTGCCAGCAGCTTAAAGCCAGACGTCTATGGCTACACCTTC. It specifies CASSLKPDVYGYTF.

The J gene is TRBJ2-1, the V gene TRBV7-3, with 7 bases matching TRBD1. V was pared by 1 base and J by 0 bases, with 3 bases of the junction left unmatched. The CDR3 sequence is 16 residues long. CDR1 and CDR2 from the germline V gene are SGHTA and FQGTGA. The CDR3 coding sequence is TGTGCCAGCAGCTTAAGCGAGGGGGCCTCCTACAATGAGCAGTTCTTC. It specifies CASSLSEGASYNEQFF.

The chain recombines TRBV4-2 with TRBJ2-5; a weak D match, TRBD2 (6 bases). The CDR3 contains 15 residues. Trimming cost V 4 bases and J 8 bases, with 20 bases left between them. The germline CDR1 and CDR2 sequences are LGHNA and YNFKEQ. CDR3 amino acids: CASSPLGGERETQYF. The CDR3 region has the DNA TGTGCCAGCAGCCCTCTCGGGGGAGAAAGAGAAACCCAGTACTTC.

The chain is built from TRBV5-1 and TRBJ1-1; D remains unclear. Looked up from germline, CDR1 is SGHRS and CDR2 is YFSETQ. The CDR3 length is 15 residues. V was shortened by 4 bases and J by 0 bases, with 13 bases between the two germline ends. The CDR3 region is CASSPRSDMNTEAFF. The CDR3 nucleotides are TGCGCCAGCAGCCCCCGGTCCGATATGAACACTGAAGCTTTCTTT. Full variable domain (rest looked up from reference TRBV5-1 and TRBJ1-1): KAGVTQTPRYLIKTRGQQVTLSCSPISGHRSVSWYQQTPGQGLQFLFEYFSETQRNKGNFPGRFSGRQFSNSRSEMNVSTLELGDSALYLCASSPRSDMNTEAFFGQGTRLTVV.

This clone was observed once. The rearrangement uses TRBV19 and TRBJ1-4; weak D call: TRBD1 (5 bases). The CDR3 is 14 amino acids. Trimming shortened V by 5 bases and J by 7 bases, and 14 bases separated the two germline ends. CDR1 and CDR2 (germline): LNHDA, SQIVND (reference sequence). In DNA form, the CDR3 reads TGTGCCAGTAGTCTTATCCGGGGGGGTGAAAAACTGTTTTTT. It codes for CASSLIRGGEKLFF.

The V call is TRBV12-1, the J call TRBJ2-7; no check of the table's D call, TRBD1, against the DNA was made. TRBV12-1 is designated a pseudogene. The CDR3 has 13 residues. CDR3 region: CASRWDRNYEQYF. The CDR3 DNA is TGTGCCAGCAGATGGGACAGGAACTACGAGCAGTACTTC.

This clone was recorded once. The chain combines TRBV5-6 with TRBJ1-3; TRBD1 matches at 9 bases. J gave up 10 bases and V 4 bases, and 12 bases lay outside the gene matches. Germline V gene data show CDR1 as SGHDT and CDR2 as YYEEEE. CDR3 size: 15 residues. The CDR3 coding sequence is TGTGCCAGCAGCGCGGGGACAGGGCTAAAGGAGACCATATATTTT. It encodes CASSAGTGLKETIYF.

The J gene is TRBJ2-3, the V gene TRBV5-1, with 7 nucleotides matching TRBD1. The germline V gene has CDR1 SGHRS and CDR2 YFSETQ. Losses at the gene ends were 0 bases for V and 3 bases for J; bases not matched to a gene: 7. The CDR3 runs 16 residues. The chain's CDR3 is CASSLAEGAVTDTQYF. The CDR3 coding sequence is TGCGCCAGCAGCTTGGCCGAGGGGGCGGTAACAGATACGCAGTATTTT.

The chain recombines TRBV19 with TRBJ1-5, with D unclear. Per germline, CDR1 LNHDA and CDR2 SQIVND (reference sequence). The CDR3 length is 14 residues. Deletions cut 5 bases from V and 0 bases from J, with 8 bases between. The CDR3 spells CASSPQYSNQPQHF. DNA of the CDR3: TGTGCCAGTAGTCCCCAGTATAGCAATCAGCCCCAGCATTTT.

The gene calls are TRBV4-2 and TRBJ2-1, with 10 bases matching TRBD1. Trimming took 3 bases from V and 4 from J; bases not matched to a gene: 6. Germline V gene sequence: CDR1 LGHNA, CDR2 YNFKEQ. The length of the CDR3 is 16 residues. The CDR3 coding sequence is TGTGCCAGCAGCCAGTCTCGACAGGGGGCGTACAATGAGCAGTTCTTC. Residues: CASSQSRQGAYNEQFF.

The chain recombines TRBV9 with TRBJ1-1, with 9 bases aligning to TRBD1. J was trimmed by 4 bases and V by 4 bases; bases with no gene match: 17. Germline values: CDR1 SGDLS, CDR2 YYNGEE. The CDR3 consists of 18 residues. As DNA, the CDR3 is TGTGCCAGCAGCCCAACGGTCCCGGGACAGGGCCGGGGCACTGAAGCTTTCTTT. Amino acids: CASSPTVPGQGRGTEAFF.

This sequence joins TRBV6-5 and TRBJ1-4; tentative D call: TRBD1 (6 bases). Trimming left V 2 bases short and J 6 bases short, with 10 bases between. Germline-derived CDR1 and CDR2 are MNHEY and SVGAGI. CDR3 length: 14 residues. The CDR3 nucleotides read TGTGCCAGCAGTTACCCAAGGGGGGATGAAAAACTGTTTTTT. It is translated as CASSYPRGDEKLFF.

This chain uses TRBV5-8 with TRBJ2-7; D perhaps matches TRBD1 (6 bases). The CDR3 extends over 14 amino acids. Germline V CDR1 and CDR2: SGHTS, YDEGEE. V was cut by 0 bases and J by 7 bases, with 14 bases left in between. In DNA, the CDR3 is TGTGCCAGCAGCTTGGGCCCCGGGCAGGGGGAGCAGTACTTC. It is translated as CASSLGPGQGEQYF.